The subject of this entry is one T cell receptor beta chain. Its antigen remains unknown. These data belong to a study of post-analysis software for immune sequencing data. For the study at large: Patients with relapsing-remitting, secondary progressive and progressive-relapsing multiple sclerosis courses were all represented. Study-wide findings and caveats: Patients showed TRBV5-6, TRBV5-1 and TRBV20-1 among about five TRBV segments more frequent than in controls. Same-batch preparations were strongly co-clustered by F measure. Versus controls, multiple sclerosis patients showed significantly lower diversity (normalized Chao1).

This CDR3 has 16 residues. V was pared by 7 bases and J by 7 bases, with 15 bases of the junction left unmatched. Germline assignment: CDR1 MNHGY and CDR2 SAAAGT. TCR beta cDNA libraries had unique molecular identifiers. Approximately 450,000 cDNA molecules were recovered from an input of about 0.9 to 11 million T cells. TCRdb ran MiXCR on the PCR reads and lists one entry per CDR3 protein. The table shows around 500,000 distinct CDR3 sequences, with 30% to 40% occurring only once. The sample comprised blood. This chain connects TRBV6-8 to TRBJ2-7; 11 bases match TRBD2. The sequence was obtained from a girl younger than 18 with multiple sclerosis. Here the CDR3 DNA reads TGTGCCAGCACCCGACTAGCGGGGAGATACCCATCTGAGCAGTACTTC. Protein sequence: CASTRLAGRYPSEQYF.